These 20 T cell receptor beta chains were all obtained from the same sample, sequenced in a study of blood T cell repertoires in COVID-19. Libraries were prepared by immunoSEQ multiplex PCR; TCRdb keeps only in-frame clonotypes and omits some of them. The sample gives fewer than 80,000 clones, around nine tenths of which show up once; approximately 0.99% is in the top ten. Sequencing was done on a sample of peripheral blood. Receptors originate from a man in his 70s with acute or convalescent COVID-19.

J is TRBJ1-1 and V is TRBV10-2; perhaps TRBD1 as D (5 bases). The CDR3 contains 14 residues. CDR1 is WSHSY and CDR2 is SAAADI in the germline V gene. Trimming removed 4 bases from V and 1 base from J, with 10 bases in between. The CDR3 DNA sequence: TGCGCCAGCAGTGTTCTCCAGGGGAACACTGAAGCTTTCTTT. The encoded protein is CASSVLQGNTEAFF.

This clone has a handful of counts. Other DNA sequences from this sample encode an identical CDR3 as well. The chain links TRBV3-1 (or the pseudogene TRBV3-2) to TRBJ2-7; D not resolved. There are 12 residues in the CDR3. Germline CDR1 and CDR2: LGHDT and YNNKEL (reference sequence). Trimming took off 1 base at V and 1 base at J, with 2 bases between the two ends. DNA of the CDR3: TGTGCCAGCAGCCAAGCGTCCTACGAGCAGTACTTC. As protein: CASSQASYEQYF.

CDR3 sequence: CAIQPPILAGGSYEQYF. Here the CDR3 DNA reads TGCGCCATCCAGCCCCCAATTTTAGCGGGGGGATCCTACGAGCAGTACTTC. The chain links TRBV10-1 to TRBJ2-7; 10 bases match TRBD2. Trimming took 10 bases from V and 1 from J; bases not matched to a gene: 16. In germline, CDR1 is WNHNN, CDR2 SYGVQD (reference sequence). CDR3 length: 17 amino acids.

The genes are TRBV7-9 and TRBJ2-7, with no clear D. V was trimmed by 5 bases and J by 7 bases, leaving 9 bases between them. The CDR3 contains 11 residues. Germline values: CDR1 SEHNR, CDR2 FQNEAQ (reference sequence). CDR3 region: CASSRASEQYF. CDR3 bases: TGTGCCAGCAGCCGAGCGTCTGAGCAGTACTTC.

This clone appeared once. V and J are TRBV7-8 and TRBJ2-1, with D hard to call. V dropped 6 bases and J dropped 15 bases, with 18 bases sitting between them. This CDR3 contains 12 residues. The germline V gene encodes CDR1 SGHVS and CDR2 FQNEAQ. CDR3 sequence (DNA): TGTGCCAGCAGTTTTCCGGGTCCCAACTCGTTCTTC. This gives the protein CASSFPGPNSFF. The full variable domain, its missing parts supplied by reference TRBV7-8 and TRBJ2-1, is GAGVSQSPRYKVAKRGQDVALRCDPISGHVSLFWYQQALGQGPEFLTYFQNEAQLDKSGLPSDRFFAERPEGSVSTLKIQRTQQEDSAVYLCASSFPGPNSFFGPGTRLTVL.

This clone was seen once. In DNA, the CDR3 is TGTGCCACCAGTGACCCGAGCGGACCCAATCAGCCCCAGCATTTT. As protein: CATSDPSGPNQPQHF. The chain combines TRBV24-1 with TRBJ1-5; D remains unclear. CDR1 is KGHDR, CDR2 SFDVKD, per germline. V was trimmed by 4 bases and J by 3 bases, leaving 12 bases between them. There are 15 residues in the CDR3.

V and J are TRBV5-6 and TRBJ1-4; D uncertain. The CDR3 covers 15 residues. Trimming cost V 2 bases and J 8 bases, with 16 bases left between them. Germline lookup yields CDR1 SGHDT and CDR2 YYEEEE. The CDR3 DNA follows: TGTGCCAGCAGCTTTTCAGAGAAGCGGCGGGAAAAACTGTTTTTT. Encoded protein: CASSFSEKRREKLFF. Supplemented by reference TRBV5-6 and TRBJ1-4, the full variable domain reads DAGVTQSPTHLIKTRGQQVTLRCSPKSGHDTVSWYQQALGQGPQFIFQYYEEEERQRGNFPDRFSGHQFPNYSSELNVNALLLGDSALYLCASSFSEKRREKLFFGSGTQLSVL.

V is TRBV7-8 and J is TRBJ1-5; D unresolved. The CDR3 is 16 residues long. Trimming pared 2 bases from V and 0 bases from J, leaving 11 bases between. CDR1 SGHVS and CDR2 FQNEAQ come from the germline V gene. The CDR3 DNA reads TGTGCCAGCAGCTTATGGTCCAGGTATAGCAATCAGCCCCAGCATTTT. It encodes CASSLWSRYSNQPQHF.

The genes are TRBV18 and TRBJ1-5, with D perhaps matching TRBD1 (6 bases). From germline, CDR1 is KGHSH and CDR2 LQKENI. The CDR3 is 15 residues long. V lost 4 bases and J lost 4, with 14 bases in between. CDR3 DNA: TGTGCCAGCTCACGAACCGGGACAAGAAATCAGCCCCAGCATTTT. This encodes CASSRTGTRNQPQHF. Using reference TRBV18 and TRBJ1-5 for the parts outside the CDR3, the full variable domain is NAGVMQNPRHLVRRRGQEARLRCSPMKGHSHVYWYRQLPEEGLKFMVYLQKENIIDESGMPKERFSAEFPKEGPSILRIQQVVRGDSAAYFCASSRTGTRNQPQHFGDGTRLSIL.

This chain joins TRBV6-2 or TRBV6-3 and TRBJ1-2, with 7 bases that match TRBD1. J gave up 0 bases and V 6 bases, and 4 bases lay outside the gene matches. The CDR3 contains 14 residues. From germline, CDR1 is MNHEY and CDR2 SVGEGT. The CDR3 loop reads CASSRDSSNYGYTF. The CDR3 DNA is TGTGCCAGCAGCCGGGACAGTTCTAACTATGGCTACACCTTC.

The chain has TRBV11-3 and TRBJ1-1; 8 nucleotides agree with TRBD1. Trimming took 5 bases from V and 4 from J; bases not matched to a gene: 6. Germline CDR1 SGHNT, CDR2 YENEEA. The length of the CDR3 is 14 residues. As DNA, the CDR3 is TGTGCCAGCAGCGCAAGGACAGGGAGCACTGAAGCTTTCTTT. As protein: CASSARTGSTEAFF.

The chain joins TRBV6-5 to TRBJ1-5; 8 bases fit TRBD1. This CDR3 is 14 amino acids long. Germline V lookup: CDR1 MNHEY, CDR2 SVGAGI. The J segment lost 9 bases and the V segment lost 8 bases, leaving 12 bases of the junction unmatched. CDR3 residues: CASLVPGGGAPQHF. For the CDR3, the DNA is TGTGCCAGCCTCGTACCAGGGGGCGGCGCGCCCCAGCATTTT.

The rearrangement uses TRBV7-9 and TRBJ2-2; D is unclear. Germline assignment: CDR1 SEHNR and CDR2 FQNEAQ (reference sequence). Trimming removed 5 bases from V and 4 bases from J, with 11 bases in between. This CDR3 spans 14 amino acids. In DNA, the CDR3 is TGTGCCAGCAGCGGCCAGTGGGCCACCGGGGAGCTGTTTTTT. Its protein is CASSGQWATGELFF.

The CDR3 loop reads CASRSGTPNTGELFF. CDR3 in DNA: TGTGCCAGCCGAAGCGGGACACCCAACACCGGGGAGCTGTTTTTT. The chain links TRBV6-6 to TRBJ2-2, with a tentative D call TRBD2 (7 bases). Per germline, CDR1 MNHNY and CDR2 SVGAGI (reference sequence). The CDR3 totals 15 residues. V shed 8 bases and J shed 2 bases, with 15 bases lying between them.

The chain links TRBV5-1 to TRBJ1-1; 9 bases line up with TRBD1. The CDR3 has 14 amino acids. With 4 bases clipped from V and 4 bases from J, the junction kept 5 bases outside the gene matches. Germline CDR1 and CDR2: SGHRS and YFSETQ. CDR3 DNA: TGCGCCAGCAGCCCGGGACAGGGAGGCACTGAAGCTTTCTTT. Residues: CASSPGQGGTEAFF.

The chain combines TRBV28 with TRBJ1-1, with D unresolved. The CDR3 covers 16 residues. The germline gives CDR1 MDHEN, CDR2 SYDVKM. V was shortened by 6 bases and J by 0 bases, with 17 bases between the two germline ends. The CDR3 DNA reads TGTGCCAGCAGCCGCCGAACGGGTATGATGAACACTGAAGCTTTCTTT. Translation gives CASSRRTGMMNTEAFF.

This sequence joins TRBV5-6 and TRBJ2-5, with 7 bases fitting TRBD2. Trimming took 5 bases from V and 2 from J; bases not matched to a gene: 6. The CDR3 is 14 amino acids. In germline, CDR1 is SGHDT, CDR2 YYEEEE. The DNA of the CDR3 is TGTGCCAGCAGGAAGACGGGGGGTCAAGAGACCCAGTACTTC. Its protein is CASRKTGGQETQYF.

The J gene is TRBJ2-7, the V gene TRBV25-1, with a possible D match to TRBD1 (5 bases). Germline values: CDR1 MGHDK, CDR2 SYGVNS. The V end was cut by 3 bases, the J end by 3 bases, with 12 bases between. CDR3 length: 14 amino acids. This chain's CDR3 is CASSELWTNYEQYF. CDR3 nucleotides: TGTGCCAGCAGTGAGTTATGGACAAACTACGAGCAGTACTTC.

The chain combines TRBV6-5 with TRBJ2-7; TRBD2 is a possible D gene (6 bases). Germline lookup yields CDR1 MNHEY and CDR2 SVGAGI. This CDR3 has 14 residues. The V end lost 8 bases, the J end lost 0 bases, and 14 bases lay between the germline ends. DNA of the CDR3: TGTGCCAGCTTTGGGGGGAGCCCCTCCTACGAGCAGTACTTC. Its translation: CASFGGSPSYEQYF.

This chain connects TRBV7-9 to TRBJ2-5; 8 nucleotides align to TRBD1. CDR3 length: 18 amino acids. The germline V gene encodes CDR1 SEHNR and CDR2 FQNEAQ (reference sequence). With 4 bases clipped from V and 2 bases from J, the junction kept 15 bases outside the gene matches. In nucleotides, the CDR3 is TGTGCCAGCAGCTCGTTCGGGACAGGACAACGATTACAAGAGACCCAGTACTTC. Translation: CASSSFGTGQRLQETQYF.